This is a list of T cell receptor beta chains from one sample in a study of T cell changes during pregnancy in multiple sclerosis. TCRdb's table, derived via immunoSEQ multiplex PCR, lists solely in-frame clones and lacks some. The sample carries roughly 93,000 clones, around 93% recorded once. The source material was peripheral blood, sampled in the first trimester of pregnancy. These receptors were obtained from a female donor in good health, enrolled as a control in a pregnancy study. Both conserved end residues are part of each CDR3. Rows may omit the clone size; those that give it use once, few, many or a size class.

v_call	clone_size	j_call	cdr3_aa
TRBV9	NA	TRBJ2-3	CASSVGASGSTDTQYF
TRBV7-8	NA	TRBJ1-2	CASSLDGGRGYGYTF
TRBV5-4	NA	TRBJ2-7	CASSGESSARYEQYF
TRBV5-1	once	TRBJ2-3	CASSSMGTGGGDTQYF
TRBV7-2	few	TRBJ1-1	CASRPGGGSEAFF
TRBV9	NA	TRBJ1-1	CASSVTGEGVEAFF
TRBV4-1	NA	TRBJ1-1	CASSQRGTAEAFF
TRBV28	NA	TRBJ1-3	CASSLPGTVGNTIYF
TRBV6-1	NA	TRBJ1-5	CASTDRFSPQHF
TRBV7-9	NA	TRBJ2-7	CASSLALGGTYEQYF
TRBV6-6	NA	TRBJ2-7	CASSLGGYSYEQYF
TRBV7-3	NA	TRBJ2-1	CASSLTPGLAAGNEQFF
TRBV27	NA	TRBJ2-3	CASSSRLAGKDTQYF
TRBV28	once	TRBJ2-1	CASSTLAGGYNEQFF
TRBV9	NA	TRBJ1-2	CASSRGQAQGYTF
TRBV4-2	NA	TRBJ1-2	CASSRTGNGYTF
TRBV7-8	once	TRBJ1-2	CASSLTNYGYTF
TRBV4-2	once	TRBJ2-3	CASSQAGGTDTQYF
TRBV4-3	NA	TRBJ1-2	CASSQAPGQIYGYTF
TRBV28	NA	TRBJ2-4	CASSLLGGATEKNIQYF
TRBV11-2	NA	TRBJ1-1	CASSLVGVSGEAFF
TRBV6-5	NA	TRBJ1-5	CASSFKPGGHNQPQHF
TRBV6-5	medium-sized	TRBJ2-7	CASSFRGEQYF
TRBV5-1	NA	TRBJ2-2	CASSSRRVETGELFF
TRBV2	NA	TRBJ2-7	CASSEQQGHPNQYF
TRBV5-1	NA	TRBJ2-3	CASSLILGSGQGNTDTQYF
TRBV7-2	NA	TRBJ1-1	CASSFPSEGAHRREAFF
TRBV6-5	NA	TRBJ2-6	CASSFGFSGANVLTF
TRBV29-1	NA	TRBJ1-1	CSVNRALEAFF
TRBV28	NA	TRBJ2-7	CASSSSGQGTYEQYF
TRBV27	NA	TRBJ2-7	CASSVNYARYEQYF
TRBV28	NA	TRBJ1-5	CASSLGGGNQPQHF
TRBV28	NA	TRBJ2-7	CASTLGQYSSYEQYF
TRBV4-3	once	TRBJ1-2	CASSQAFRQISYGYTF
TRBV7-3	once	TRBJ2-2	CASSPTGANTGELFF
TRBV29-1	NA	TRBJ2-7	CSVVLAGDLEQYF
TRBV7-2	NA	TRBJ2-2	CASTEGVRNTGELFF
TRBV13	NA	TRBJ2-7	CASSLGYGDAPNEQYF
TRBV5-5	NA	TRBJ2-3	CASSLVQSSLTDTQYF
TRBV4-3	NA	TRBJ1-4	CASSQDREGGEKLFF
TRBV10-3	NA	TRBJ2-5	CAISVSGGAGETQYF
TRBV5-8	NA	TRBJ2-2	CASSRGLATGELFF
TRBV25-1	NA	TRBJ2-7	CASSEFRGGKYEQYF
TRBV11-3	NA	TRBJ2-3	CASRADGTTQYF
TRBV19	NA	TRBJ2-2	CASSMVASNTGELFF
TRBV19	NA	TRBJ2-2	CASSIALYTGELFF
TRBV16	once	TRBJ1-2	CASSQWGQIYGYTF
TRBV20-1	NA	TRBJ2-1	CSWDRDNEQFF